These T cell receptor beta chains were read from a single sample in a study of shared clonotypes between healthy human individuals. Using immunoSEQ multiplex PCR, the repertoire was profiled, and TCRdb retains in-frame clones only, with some absent. The sample lists under 600,000 clones, 95% to 96% occurring once. Sequencing input: naive CD4+ T cells sorted from blood. These receptors were collected from a woman aged 25 to 39 in good health. The CDR3 runs from the conserved cysteine through the conserved F or W. D genes are given only for firm matches. The size field is filled for only some rows; it gives once, few, many or a size class.

clone size	J gene	V gene	D gene	CDR3 length	CDR3 DNA	CDR3 protein
-	TRBJ1-3	TRBV2	-	13	TGTGCCAGCATGTTGAGCTTTGGAAACACCATATATTTT	CASMLSFGNTIYF
-	TRBJ2-1	TRBV2	-	12	TGTGCCACACAGAGAATGTACAATGAGCAGTTCTTC	CATQRMYNEQFF
-	TRBJ2-3	TRBV19	TRBD2	13	TGTGCCACCACTAGCGGGGTCCCAGATACGCAGTATTTT	CATTSGVPDTQYF
-	TRBJ2-7	TRBV6-1	TRBD2	15	TGTGCCAGCAGTGAACTAATCCCATGGAGAGGTAGCGGGATCTTC	CASSELIPWRGSGIF
-	TRBJ2-7	TRBV20-1	-	11	TGCAGTGCTAGACAGGAATACGAGCAGTACTTC	CSARQEYEQYF
many	TRBJ2-7	TRBV18	TRBD2	13	TGTGCCAGCTCACCTAGCGGGAGTTACGAGCAGTACTTC	CASSPSGSYEQYF
once	TRBJ1-1	TRBV2	-	13	TGTGCCAGCAGTCCACAGGGTTTCACTGAAGCTTTCTTT	CASSPQGFTEAFF
-	TRBJ2-3	TRBV20-1	-	11	TGCAGTGCTGGTAGGGGTGATACGCAGTATTTT	CSAGRGDTQYF
once	TRBJ2-5	TRBV10-2	TRBD1	15	TGCGCCAGCAGTGAGTCGGGTAGACAGGGACAGACCCAGTACTTC	CASSESGRQGQTQYF
-	TRBJ1-1	TRBV6-4	-	12	TGTGCCAGCAGTGACGGCCAGGGTCACGCTTTCTTT	CASSDGQGHAFF
once	TRBJ2-2	TRBV7-9	TRBD2	16	TGTGCCAGCAGCTTCGGACTAGCGGGAGGGACCGGGGAGCTGTTTTTT	CASSFGLAGGTGELFF
-	TRBJ2-7	TRBV7-9	TRBD1	14	TGTGCCAGCAGCTTAGGGGACAGGGGCCACGAGCAGTACTTC	CASSLGDRGHEQYF
-	TRBJ2-5	TRBV28	TRBD1	15	TGTGCCAGCAGTGGGAGACAGGGGGCCGAGGAGACCCAGTACTTC	CASSGRQGAEETQYF
-	TRBJ1-3	TRBV28	-	14	TGTGCCAGCAGTTTGGGGCTAACTGGAAACACCATATATTTT	CASSLGLTGNTIYF
-	TRBJ2-7	TRBV5-1	-	13	TGCGCCAGCAGCTTGGTCGGGTCCTACGAGCAGTACTTC	CASSLVGSYEQYF
-	TRBJ1-1	TRBV2	TRBD1	16	TGTGCCAGCAGTGAAGGTTTGGGGGCAGGGGGCTTATATGCTTTCTTT	CASSEGLGAGGLYAFF
-	TRBJ2-5	TRBV6-1	TRBD1	15	TGTGCCAGCTTATCACCGGACAGGGTATTTGGGACCCAGTACTTC	CASLSPDRVFGTQYF
-	TRBJ1-4	TRBV6-5	TRBD1	13	TGTGCCAGCAGACAGGGGATTGACGAAAAACTGTTTTTT	CASRQGIDEKLFF
once	TRBJ2-7	TRBV5-5	TRBD2	15	TGTGCCAGCAGCATAACTAGCGGGAGCCTTTACGAGCAGTACTTC	CASSITSGSLYEQYF
-	TRBJ2-2	TRBV27	-	14	TGTGCCAGCAGTTTACGGACCCGAACCGGGGAGCTGTTTTTT	CASSLRTRTGELFF
-	TRBJ1-2	TRBV28	-	16	TGTGCCAGCACCCCCGGAGGCGTAAGGGGGTTTCATGGCTACACCTTC	CASTPGGVRGFHGYTF
-	TRBJ2-1	TRBV28	-	15	TGTGCCAGCAGTTTGCCTAGCTGGTCCTACAATGAGCAGTTCTTC	CASSLPSWSYNEQFF
-	TRBJ2-5	TRBV10-1	-	13	TGCGCCAGCAGTGAGTCTGGACAAGAGACCCAGTACTTC	CASSESGQETQYF
-	TRBJ1-3	TRBV2	TRBD1	13	TGTGCCAGCGGACAGGGCTCTGGAAACACCATATATTTT	CASGQGSGNTIYF
-	TRBJ2-3	TRBV7-3	-	15	TGTGCCAGCAGCGCCTCGAGGGGAGGCACAGATACGCAGTATTTT	CASSASRGGTDTQYF
-	TRBJ2-3	TRBV5-3	-	15	TGTGCCAGAAGCTTGCTCGGTATTTGCACAGATACGCAGTATTTT	CARSLLGICTDTQYF